This T cell receptor beta chain was recovered during a study of cytomegalovirus exposure and HLA in healthy donors. Study conclusions and caveats: In an earlier analysis, productive rearrangement rates for most beta V segments clustered near 87% or 30%. In a later analysis, more than 15,000 TCR beta sequences were associated with HLA alleles at 0.05 false discovery rate.

This PCR relied on a set of 60 Vbeta primers and 13 Jbeta primers. The table came from immunoSEQ multiplex PCR; TCRdb's copy has only in-frame clones and leaves some out. This sample yields roughly 190,000 clones, of which roughly 80% are seen a single time; roughly 6% belongs to the top ten. Germline assignment: CDR1 LNHNV and CDR2 YYDKDF (reference sequence). This CDR3 is built from 14 residues. V was shortened by 0 bases and J by 2 bases, with 4 bases between the two germline ends. This clone was recorded once. Antigen specificity is unknown. The sequenced sample was PBMCs. The V call is TRBV15, the J call TRBJ1-4, with D unresolved. The receptor comes from a man aged 40-49 years in good health and CMV-seropositive. The CDR3 DNA is TGTGCCACCAGCAGAGAACGGACTAATGAAAAACTGTTTTTT. Protein product: CATSRERTNEKLFF.